A selection of T cell receptor beta chains follows, all from one sample in a study of blood T cell repertoires in COVID-19. Repertoires were generated with immunoSEQ multiplex PCR, while TCRdb's copy carries only in-frame clones and drops some. The sample has 40,000 to 55,000 clones, roughly 88% seen once. Sequencing was performed on peripheral blood. The receptors originated from an elderly woman with acute or convalescent COVID-19. Both conserved end residues are part of each CDR3. D genes are given only for firm matches. Rows may omit the clone size; those that give it use once, few, many or a size class.

v_call	d_call	j_call	clone_size	cdr3_aa	cdr3_nt
TRBV19	-	TRBJ1-2	-	CASSIGQENYGYTF	TGTGCCAGTAGTATAGGACAGGAGAACTATGGCTACACCTTC
TRBV29-1	-	TRBJ1-1	-	CSARIDMNTEAFF	TGCAGCGCCCGTATCGACATGAACACTGAAGCTTTCTTT
TRBV2	-	TRBJ1-1	-	CASEGEVNTEAFF	TGTGCCAGCGAAGGGGAGGTGAACACTGAAGCTTTCTTT
TRBV5-6	TRBD1	TRBJ1-1	-	CASSLMQGARTEAFF	TGTGCCAGCAGCCTGATGCAGGGGGCTCGCACTGAAGCTTTCTTT
TRBV10-1	TRBD2	TRBJ2-5	once	CASSSHSGNQETQYF	TGCGCCAGCAGTTCCCATAGCGGGAACCAAGAGACCCAGTACTTC
TRBV12-5	TRBD2	TRBJ2-6	few	CASGSAGGAGANVLTF	TGTGCTAGTGGTTCGGCCGGGGGGGCTGGGGCCAACGTCCTGACTTTC
TRBV30	-	TRBJ2-7	-	CAWSLTSTYEQYF	TGTGCCTGGAGTTTGACATCGACCTACGAGCAGTACTTC
TRBV7-2	-	TRBJ2-1	-	CASSLPGGKQWNEQFF	TGTGCCAGCAGCCTCCCAGGAGGGAAGCAGTGGAATGAGCAGTTCTTC
TRBV24-1	TRBD1	TRBJ1-1	-	CATSRDRSTEAFF	TGTGCCACCAGCAGGGACAGGTCCACTGAAGCTTTCTTT
TRBV30	-	TRBJ2-1	-	CASAQGAHEQFF	TGTGCCTCCGCACAGGGAGCCCATGAGCAGTTCTTC
TRBV5-1	-	TRBJ2-2	once	CASSEGGTGELFF	TGCGCCAGCAGCGAAGGGGGCACCGGGGAGCTGTTTTTT
TRBV10-3	-	TRBJ2-3	-	CAISGDEGATQYF	TGTGCCATCAGTGGGGATGAAGGGGCAACGCAGTATTTT
TRBV10-3	-	TRBJ2-7	-	CAISESSGNAYEQYF	TGTGCCATCAGTGAGTCTAGCGGCAATGCCTACGAGCAGTACTTC
TRBV14	-	TRBJ1-3	-	CASSQSMGNTIYF	TGTGCCAGCAGCCAGAGTATGGGAAACACCATATATTTT
TRBV10-3	TRBD1	TRBJ2-7	-	CAISPGQGKLYEQYF	TGTGCCATCAGCCCGGGACAGGGGAAATTATACGAGCAGTACTTC
TRBV28	TRBD2	TRBJ2-7	-	CATASPGGAGVPYEQYF	TGTGCCACCGCGAGCCCGGGGGGAGCGGGAGTACCCTACGAGCAGTACTTC
TRBV3-1/TRBV3-2	TRBD2	TRBJ2-3	-	CASSRLAGPDRDTQYF	TGTGCCAGCAGCCGCCTAGCGGGACCCGATCGAGATACGCAGTATTTT
TRBV6-6	TRBD2	TRBJ2-1	-	CASSSMLAGGRNEQFF	TGTGCCAGCAGTTCTATGCTAGCGGGAGGGCGTAATGAGCAGTTCTTC
TRBV11-3	-	TRBJ2-7	-	CASAVEVASYEQYF	TGTGCCAGCGCCGTGGAAGTAGCCTCCTACGAGCAGTACTTC
TRBV7-7	-	TRBJ2-7	once	CASSSSWQGGYEQYF	TGTGCCAGCAGCTCCTCGTGGCAGGGGGGATACGAGCAGTACTTC
TRBV18	-	TRBJ2-7	-	CASSPDSFSYEQYF	TGTGCCAGCTCACCCGACTCCTTCTCCTACGAGCAGTACTTC
TRBV2	TRBD2	TRBJ2-7	-	CAPRGGERVGSYEQYF	TGTGCCCCCCGGGGGGGGGAACGGGTGGGCTCCTACGAGCAGTACTTC
TRBV18	-	TRBJ2-2	-	CASSPLTGYTGELFF	TGTGCCAGCTCACCATTGACAGGTTACACCGGGGAGCTGTTTTTT
TRBV4-1	TRBD1	TRBJ1-3	-	CASSQDRGSGNTIYF	TGCGCCAGCAGCCAAGACAGGGGGTCTGGAAACACCATATATTTT
TRBV5-1	-	TRBJ1-1	-	CASSPRVSDTEAFF	TGCGCCAGCAGCCCCAGGGTATCGGACACTGAAGCTTTCTTT
TRBV5-5	-	TRBJ2-1	once	CASVRDISYNEQFF	TGTGCCAGCGTTCGGGACATTTCCTACAATGAGCAGTTCTTC
TRBV2	TRBD1	TRBJ1-5	-	CASSPGQTLRGPQHF	TGTGCCAGCAGTCCGGGACAGACCCTAAGGGGACCCCAGCATTTT
TRBV6-1	TRBD1	TRBJ1-2	-	CASSGRTGPRSNYGYTF	TGTGCCAGCAGTGGACGGACAGGGCCCAGGTCTAACTATGGCTACACCTTC
TRBV12-1	-	TRBJ2-7	-	CASSSATIRASRNYEQYF	TGTGCCAGCAGCTCCGCGACTATAAGGGCTAGTAGGAACTACGAGCAGTACTTC
TRBV7-9	TRBD1	TRBJ2-4	once	CAVHRGPANDQYF	TGTGCAGTCCACAGGGGGCCAGCTAATGATCAGTACTTC
TRBV15	-	TRBJ1-5	-	CATSIFPGLYNQPQHF	TGTGCCACCAGCATTTTTCCGGGACTATACAATCAGCCCCAGCATTTT
TRBV10-2	-	TRBJ2-7	few	CASMAVGDTAYEQYF	TGCGCCAGCATGGCGGTCGGGGACACCGCCTACGAGCAGTACTTC
TRBV5-1	TRBD2	TRBJ2-1	-	CASSLVGTSYYNEQFF	TGCGCCAGCAGCTTGGTAGGGACTAGCTATTATAATGAGCAGTTCTTC
TRBV5-1	-	TRBJ2-3	-	CASRTDTDTQYF	TGCGCCAGTCGGACAGATACAGATACGCAGTATTTT
TRBV10-1	-	TRBJ2-7	-	CASGAGPYEQYF	TGCGCCAGCGGAGCGGGCCCGTACGAGCAGTACTTC
TRBV18	-	TRBJ2-4	-	CASSPQGKNIQYF	TGTGCCAGCTCACCTCAGGGGAAAAACATTCAGTACTTC
TRBV7-6	TRBD1	TRBJ2-7	-	CASSRQTGGLTYEQYF	TGTGCCAGCAGCCGGCAGACAGGGGGCTTGACCTACGAGCAGTACTTC
TRBV23-1	TRBD2	TRBJ2-7	-	CASSHLPAAGGPSYEQYF	TGCGCCAGCAGTCATTTACCCGCAGCGGGAGGCCCCTCCTACGAGCAGTACTTC
TRBV27	-	TRBJ1-1	few	CASQPLWSTEAFF	TGTGCCAGCCAGCCCCTCTGGAGCACTGAAGCTTTCTTT
TRBV6-5	-	TRBJ1-1	-	CASRRTESTEAFF	TGTGCCAGCAGGCGGACTGAGTCTACTGAAGCTTTCTTT
TRBV5-1	-	TRBJ2-3	-	CASSSTGLGGDTQYF	TGCGCCAGCAGCTCCACAGGGCTGGGTGGCGATACGCAGTATTTT
TRBV3-1/TRBV3-2	TRBD1	TRBJ1-1	-	CASSQDPGTGAEAFF	TGTGCCAGCAGCCAAGATCCCGGGACAGGGGCTGAAGCTTTCTTT
TRBV7-8	-	TRBJ2-5	-	CASSPRAPETQYF	TGTGCCAGCAGCCCCCGCGCTCCAGAGACCCAGTACTTC
TRBV9	TRBD1	TRBJ2-7	-	CASSVGQGAYEQYF	TGTGCCAGCAGCGTAGGGCAGGGGGCATACGAGCAGTACTTC
TRBV28	TRBD2	TRBJ2-7	-	CASSLVGGLDEQYF	TGTGCCAGCAGTTTAGTGGGAGGGCTGGACGAGCAGTACTTC